The 10 T cell receptor beta chains listed next were all sequenced from one sample in a study of identical twins. Using its own MiXCR run on the 5' RACE reads, TCRdb lists one record per CDR3 protein. The sample has about 470,000 distinct CDR3 sequences; roughly 26% are singletons. These data were also reused for a study on T cells expressing NK-cell markers.

Specimen: CD4+ T cells sorted from blood. These receptors all come from a woman aged 18-35 years in good health.

This clonotype has more than one count but fewer than ten. The chain couples TRBV18 to TRBJ2-7; D perhaps matches TRBD2 (6 bases). CDR3 length: 16 amino acids. Germline CDR1 and CDR2: KGHSH and LQKENI. V shed 3 bases and J shed 3 bases, with 18 bases lying between them. In nucleotides, the CDR3 is TGTGCCAGCTCACCCCCCGGGGGTAGCACCATCTACGAGCAGTACTTC. Its translation: CASSPPGGSTIYEQYF.

In this sample, this clonotype turned up a few times. V is TRBV18 and J is TRBJ2-4; maybe TRBD2 (6 bases). With 3 bases removed from V and 4 bases from J, the gap between germline ends came to 13 bases. The CDR3 consists of 15 residues. Germline loops: CDR1 KGHSH, CDR2 LQKENI. The CDR3 nucleotides are TGTGCCAGCTCACCGGGCGGGACCGGGAAAAACATTCAGTACTTC. Protein product: CASSPGGTGKNIQYF.

In its sample, this clonotype was seen a few times. The chain couples TRBV24-1 to TRBJ2-5, with 12 bases fitting TRBD2. The CDR3 has 16 residues. Losses at the gene ends were 3 bases for V and 2 bases for J; bases not matched to a gene: 3. Germline V gene data show CDR1 as KGHDR and CDR2 as SFDVKD. The CDR3 protein is CATSDPTSGGQETQYF. The CDR3 DNA follows: TGTGCCACCAGTGATCCGACTAGCGGGGGACAAGAGACCCAGTACTTC.

The chain is built from TRBV7-2 and TRBJ2-5; either TRBD1 or TRBD2 may fit D (6 bases each). CDR3 length equals 13 residues. V dropped 5 bases and J dropped 6 bases, with 13 bases sitting between them. Germline values: CDR1 SGHTA, CDR2 FQGNSA. The CDR3 nucleotides read TGTGCCAGCAGCCCCCAGGGGAGGAAGACCCAGTACTTC. Protein: CASSPQGRKTQYF.

The rearrangement links TRBV12-3 or TRBV12-4 to TRBJ2-3; D is ambiguous. The CDR3 is 12 residues long. V was cut by 5 bases and J by 4 bases, with 7 bases left in between. The CDR3 DNA reads as TGTGCCAGCAGTCTTCATGCAGATACGCAGTATTTT. The encoded protein is CASSLHADTQYF.

In its sample, this clonotype was seen a few times. The rearrangement uses TRBV11-2 and TRBJ2-1, with 10 bases identical to TRBD2. V lost 1 base and J lost 7; bases outside the gene matches: 13. Germline CDR1 reads SGHAT; CDR2 reads FQNNGV. This CDR3 is 18 amino acids long. CDR3 coding DNA: TGTGCCAGCAGCTTAGTGACAGCTAGCGGGAGAGCGGGGAATGAGCAGTTCTTC. Its translation is CASSLVTASGRAGNEQFF.

This chain uses TRBV20-1 with TRBJ2-3; D might be TRBD1 or TRBD2, each matching 5 bases. This CDR3 is 13 amino acids long. The V gene's germline CDR1 is DFQATT and CDR2 SNEGSKA (reference sequence). Trimming took off 1 base at V and 6 bases at J, with 11 bases between the two ends. CDR3 DNA: TGCAGTGCTAGAGGGCGAGGGACGGATACGCAGTATTTT. Protein: CSARGRGTDTQYF.

This clonotype was detected many times. In DNA, the CDR3 is TGCAGTGCTAGAAAGGGACAGTCTGGAAACACCATATATTTT. Protein sequence: CSARKGQSGNTIYF. V is TRBV20-1 and J is TRBJ1-3, with 7 bases lining up with TRBD1. The CDR3 sequence is 14 residues long. From germline, CDR1 is DFQATT and CDR2 SNEGSKA (reference sequence). V shed 2 bases, J shed 1 base, and the junction held 2 bases outside the gene matches.

This clonotype was seen only once. The chain recombines TRBV7-2 with TRBJ2-5; D gene ambiguous. The CDR3 is 15 residues long. From germline, CDR1 is SGHTA and CDR2 FQGNSA. The V and J ends lost 1 base and 2 bases respectively, with 11 bases between them. The CDR3 nucleotides are TGTGCCAGCAGCTTAGGGCCCTCCCTGCAAGAGACCCAGTACTTC. Amino acids: CASSLGPSLQETQYF.

The CDR3 protein is CAISGGAYNEQFF. CDR3 DNA sequence: TGTGCCATCAGTGGGGGGGCATACAATGAGCAGTTCTTC. The chain joins TRBV10-3 to TRBJ2-1, with D perhaps matching TRBD1 or TRBD2 (6 bases each). Germline V CDR1 and CDR2: ENHRY, SYGVKD. The V and J ends lost 4 bases and 4 bases respectively, with 8 bases between them. This CDR3 is built from 13 residues.